Listed here is a single T cell receptor (beta chain). Germline and junction disagree at one end, which may indicate a read error. This sample includes further DNA sequences coding for the same CDR3. TCRdb's table, derived via immunoSEQ multiplex PCR, lists solely in-frame clones and lacks some. Of roughly 660,000 clones listed, approximately 87% were seen once; the top ten hold 0.0095% to 0.013%. This sample is drawn from a study of shared T cell receptors in the human thymus. The CDR3 has 14 amino acids. In germline, CDR1 is SGDLS, CDR2 YYNGEE. The same sample was also studied in work on human thymus T cells.

The chain links TRBV9 to TRBJ2-5; 7 positions match TRBD1. Sequenced sample: thymocytes. This TCR came from a boy in the first two years of life with a congenital heart defect. Here the CDR3 reads CASSVGQGQETQYF. The CDR3 nucleotides read TGTGCCAGCAGCGTAGGACAGGGCCAAGAGACTCAGTACTTC.